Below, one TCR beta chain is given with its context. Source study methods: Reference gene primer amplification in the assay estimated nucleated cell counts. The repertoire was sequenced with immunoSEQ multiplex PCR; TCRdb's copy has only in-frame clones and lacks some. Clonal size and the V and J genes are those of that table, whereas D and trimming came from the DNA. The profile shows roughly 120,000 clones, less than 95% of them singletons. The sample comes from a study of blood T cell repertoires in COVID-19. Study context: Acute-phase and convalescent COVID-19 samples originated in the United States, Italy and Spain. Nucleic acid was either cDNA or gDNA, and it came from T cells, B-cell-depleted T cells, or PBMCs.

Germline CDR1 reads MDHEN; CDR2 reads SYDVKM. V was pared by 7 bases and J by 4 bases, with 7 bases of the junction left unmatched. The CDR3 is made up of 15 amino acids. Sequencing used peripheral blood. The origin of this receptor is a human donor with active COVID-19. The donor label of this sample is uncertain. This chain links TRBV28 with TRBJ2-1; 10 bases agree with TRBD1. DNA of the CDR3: TGTGCCAGCACCTCCGACAGGGGGCGATACAATGAGCAGTTCTTC. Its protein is CASTSDRGRYNEQFF. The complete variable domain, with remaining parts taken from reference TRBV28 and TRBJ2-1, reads DVKVTQSSRYLVKRTGEKVFLECVQDMDHENMFWYRQDPGLGLRLIYFSYDVKMKEKGDIPEGYSVSREKKERFSLILESASTNQTSMYLCASTSDRGRYNEQFFGPGTRLTVL.